The T cell receptor (beta chain) described here comes from a study of T cells in Graves' hyperthyroidism and ophthalmopathy. This clonotype occurred many times. Its matching antigen is unknown. Template material for amplifying TCR beta CDR3 regions consisted of RNA transcripts. Primed by the HTBI set, a first-round RT-PCR was run on the TCR CDR3. TCRdb reanalysed the multiplex PCR reads using MiXCR and keeps one entry per CDR3 protein. In the table there are roughly 570,000 distinct CDR3 sequences, around 45% of which are singletons. The diagnostic basis comprised clinical symptoms, serum thyroxine and TRAb, thyroid ultrasound and orbital computed tomography. Findings and limits, study-wide: Within blood appeared most thyroid clonotypes that had expanded above 0.001. A 13 V-J model separated ophthalmopathy from stable hyperthyroidism. A median around 6.4 months before onset, the model predicted ophthalmopathy.

The CDR3 spans 12 residues. Germline lookup yields CDR1 MNHEY and CDR2 SVGAGI. Trimming stripped 6 bases from V and 5 bases from J, with 10 bases between. The source material was peripheral blood or thyroid tissue (not recorded which). V gene TRBV6-5 combines with J gene TRBJ1-1; TRBD1 is a possible D gene (5 bases). The sequence derives from an adult woman with Graves' disease, either hyperthyroidism or ophthalmopathy (not recorded which). CDR3 in amino acids: CASRGGGTEAFF. As DNA, the CDR3 is TGTGCCAGCAGGGGGGGTGGGACTGAAGCTTTCTTT.